The present T cell receptor beta chain was sequenced within a study of PD-1 blockade in mismatch repair-deficient tumors. Regarding the study as a whole: After pembrolizumab, tumor-resident clones rose rapidly, then generally contracted before radiologic responses.

Sequencing was performed with immunoSEQ multiplex PCR; in TCRdb, only in-frame clones are kept and a portion is missing. The table includes 40,000 to 60,000 clones, 81% detected once. Concerning this clone: Its target is unknown.

Trimming removed 1 base at V and 4 bases at J, with 13 bases between. Germline CDR1 MGHRA, CDR2 YSYEKL. The CDR3 totals 15 residues. Every patient had mismatch repair deficiency by PCR or immunohistochemistry. TCRs were sequenced from a few patients responding to pembrolizumab. The chain is built from TRBV4-1 and TRBJ2-5; the D gene could be TRBD1 or TRBD2 (5 bases each). The material sequenced was peripheral blood, taken more than 19 weeks after starting pembrolizumab. The TCR comes from an adult with mismatch repair-deficient cancer. The CDR3 DNA sequence: TGCGCCAGCAGCCAAGTCCAAGGGACGGGAGAGACCCAGTACTTC. Its protein product is CASSQVQGTGETQYF.